This TCR beta chain was observed in a study of T-cell reconstitution after alpha-beta-depleted transplantation in children. Germline loops: CDR1 MNHNS, CDR2 SASEGT. The junction had 9 bases not matched to a gene; V was cut back by 6 bases and J by 5 bases. The length of the CDR3 is 15 residues. Preparation of the TCRbeta library was carried out with unique molecular identifiers. TCRdb re-derived calls from the PCR reads in MiXCR, one entry per CDR3 protein. Of approximately 630,000 distinct CDR3 sequences listed, around 14% are singletons. This clonotype came up many times. No antigen is known for it. General study results and limits: The study reportedly traced alpha-beta T cells about two months after transplant to several hundred expanded graft clones. Once a year had passed after transplant, T-cell counts and diversity came mostly from newly produced T cells.

The receptor comes from a girl aged 2-9 years with congenital amegakaryocytic thrombocytopenia, due to receive a stem cell transplant. V usage is TRBV6-1 and J usage is TRBJ2-1; 8 nucleotides agree with TRBD2. The sequences come from PBMCs, collected before TCRalphabeta/CD19-depleted stem cell transplant. As DNA, the CDR3 is TGTGCCAGCAGGCTGGGACTAGTATCGAACAATGAGCAGTTCTTC. Translated, it gives CASRLGLVSNNEQFF.